This TCR beta chain was sequenced in a study of radiotherapy plus CTLA-4 blockade in lung cancer. Looking at the study overall: Objective responses arose in roughly 18% of patients, and around 30% experienced disease control. Regarding the study as a whole: Clones of tumor-derived TCRs expanded in blood after radiotherapy plus ipilimumab.

CTLA-4 blockade with ipilimumab, together with focal radiation, was given to patients with chemo-refractory metastatic non-small-cell lung cancer. Data came from immunoSEQ multiplex PCR; TCRdb stores just in-frame clones and leaves some out. This table has about 99,000 clones, around 88% appearing once. This CDR3 has 15 residues. CDR1 GTSNPN and CDR2 SVGIG come from the germline V gene (reference sequence). V shed 2 bases and J 1 base; nucleotides not matched to a gene: 5. A note on this clone: What it binds is unknown.

This sample comprised peripheral blood, obtained from a patient treated with radiotherapy plus ipilimumab. The origin of this receptor is a human donor with non-small cell lung cancer that progressed on radiotherapy plus ipilimumab. The chain employs TRBV30 and TRBJ1-1; 9 positions agree with TRBD1. The CDR3 nucleotides are TGTGCCTGGAGTCGACAGGGGGGTAGGAACACTGAAGCTTTCTTT. This gives the protein CAWSRQGGRNTEAFF.